Shown below are 5 T cell receptor beta chains from a single sample sequenced in a study of blood T cell repertoires in COVID-19 (dated by TCRdb to the early 2020s). The library was produced with the immunoSEQ multiplex PCR assay. Imported from immuneACCESS, the table was reduced by TCRdb to in-frame sequences with V and J called. These copies leave out some clones; in studies compared against another copy, an unresolved V gene accounts for under half, and the cause of the remainder is not known. This sample is represented by 310,000 or so clones; around 83% of them were singletons. The ten largest clonotypes hold 0.95% to 1.5% of the sample. The sequencing input was peripheral blood. The receptors here all came from a woman aged 50 to 65 with acute or convalescent COVID-19.

V usage is TRBV7-9 and J usage is TRBJ2-3; the D is unclear. CDR3 size: 14 residues. V was clipped by 1 base and J by 0 bases, with 5 bases between them. Per the germline V gene, CDR1 is SEHNR and CDR2 is FQNEAQ (reference sequence). The CDR3 nucleotides read TGTGCCAGCAGCTTAGAGCGCAGCACAGATACGCAGTATTTT. Its translation is CASSLERSTDTQYF.

The rearrangement links TRBV3-1 (or the pseudogene TRBV3-2) to TRBJ2-3; TRBD2 matches at 8 bases. The CDR3 is 16 amino acids. CDR1 and CDR2 from the germline V gene are LGHDT and YNNKEL (reference sequence). J was trimmed by 1 base and V by 1 base; bases with no gene match: 4. In DNA, the CDR3 is TGTGCCAGCAGCCAAGGGGCGCGGGGGGGCACAGATACGCAGTATTTT. Translating it yields CASSQGARGGTDTQYF.

The V and J genes are TRBV5-1 and TRBJ2-3, with a possible D match to TRBD2 (5 bases). The CDR3 runs to 13 residues. Germline V CDR1 and CDR2: SGHRS, YFSETQ. Trimming took off 5 bases at V and 2 bases at J, with 9 bases between the two ends. For the CDR3, the DNA is TGCGCCAGCAGGACGGGATACACAGATACGCAGTATTTT. Residues: CASRTGYTDTQYF.

The V call is TRBV2, the J call TRBJ1-5; D call uncertain. CDR1 and CDR2 from the germline V gene are SNHLY and FYNNEI. CDR3 size: 12 residues. The V gene lost 3 bases and the J gene lost 8 bases, with 8 bases spanning the gap. The CDR3 DNA reads TGTGCCAGCAGTGAGGAGATAAAGCCCCAGCATTTT. It yields the protein CASSEEIKPQHF.

The chain employs TRBV24-1 and TRBJ1-2; D remains ambiguous. The CDR3 runs to 15 residues. Germline values: CDR1 KGHDR, CDR2 SFDVKD. V was shortened by 7 bases and J by 4 bases, with 18 bases between the two germline ends. The CDR3 reads CATSWAEDGLYGYTF. CDR3 sequence (DNA): TGTGCCACCAGCTGGGCGGAAGACGGACTCTATGGCTACACCTTC.